One and the same sample provided the 27 T cell receptor beta chains below, sequenced in a study of OX40 agonist ivuxolimab in advanced cancers. The data were produced by immunoSEQ multiplex PCR, yet TCRdb's version contains in-frame clones alone and is incomplete. The data contain around 55,000 clones, 89% of them seen just once; the ten biggest clones take up around an eighth. Sequenced here: CD4+ or CD8+ T cells sorted from blood, sampled in a trial of the OX40 agonist ivuxolimab. These TCRs come from an adult with an advanced solid tumor such as melanoma, head and neck, liver or kidney cancer.

The genes are TRBV6-1 and TRBJ1-2; D ambiguous. The CDR3 has 14 amino acids. The germline V gene encodes CDR1 MNHNS and CDR2 SASEGT. The V gene lost 2 bases and the J gene lost 0 bases, with 7 bases spanning the gap. The CDR3 loop reads CASSERDSNYGYTF. CDR3 DNA sequence: TGTGCCAGCAGTGAACGGGATTCTAACTATGGCTACACCTTC.

This chain uses TRBV27 with TRBJ1-5; D call uncertain. The CDR3 consists of 14 residues. Trimming took off 5 bases at V and 1 base at J, with 9 bases between the two ends. The germline CDR1 and CDR2 sequences are MNHEY and SMNVEV (reference sequence). DNA for the CDR3: TGTGCCAGCAGTCTAACGGGAAGCAATCAGCCCCAGCATTTT. It is translated as CASSLTGSNQPQHF.

The V call is TRBV19, the J call TRBJ1-2, with TRBD1 matching 7 bases. Per germline, CDR1 LNHDA and CDR2 SQIVND (reference sequence). The ends lost 11 bases at V and 2 bases at J; junction bases unmatched: 17. This CDR3 has 16 residues. CDR3 DNA: TGTGCCGCAAGTGATTCGTACAGGGGAACCAACTATGGCTACACCTTC. Protein product: CAASDSYRGTNYGYTF.

This chain joins TRBV7-9 and TRBJ1-2; D is undetermined. The CDR3 extends over 13 amino acids. The V end was cut by 2 bases, the J end by 6 bases, with 10 bases between. Per germline, CDR1 SEHNR and CDR2 FQNEAQ (reference sequence). CDR3 in amino acids: CASSLTGRDGYTF. CDR3 DNA sequence: TGTGCCAGCAGCTTAACGGGGAGGGATGGCTACACCTTC.

This rearrangement joins TRBV5-8 to TRBJ2-7; possibly TRBD1 or TRBD2 for D (5 bases each). The CDR3 length is 17 residues. The V end lost 5 bases, the J end lost 2 bases, and 23 bases lay between the germline ends. Per the germline V gene, CDR1 is SGHTS and CDR2 is YDEGEE. The CDR3 region has the DNA TGTGCCAGCAGTTGGTGGGTCACGGGACCCAACCCCTACGAGCAGTACTTC. This codes for CASSWWVTGPNPYEQYF.

The rearrangement joins TRBV19 to TRBJ2-2; weak D call: TRBD2 (5 bases). Germline V gene sequence: CDR1 LNHDA, CDR2 SQIVND (reference sequence). The CDR3 totals 15 residues. Trimming left V 7 bases short and J 6 bases short, with 18 bases between. DNA for the CDR3: TGTGCCAGTAAAGAGGGAGCCGTGTATTCCGGGGAGCTGTTTTTT. Translation: CASKEGAVYSGELFF.

The V call is TRBV28, the J call TRBJ1-6; no firm D call. This CDR3 comprises 14 residues. The germline V gene has CDR1 MDHEN and CDR2 SYDVKM. The ends were cut back, 3 bases at V and 10 bases at J, with 13 bases in the middle. This chain's CDR3 is CASSFGPWRSPLHF. In DNA, the CDR3 is TGTGCCAGCAGTTTCGGACCCTGGAGGTCACCCCTCCACTTT.

As regards this clone: The sample has other DNA sequences that encode this CDR3 too. The J gene is TRBJ2-1, the V gene TRBV2, with D perhaps TRBD1 or TRBD2 (5 bases each). Trimming removed 6 bases at V and 5 bases at J, with 8 bases between. Germline values: CDR1 SNHLY, CDR2 FYNNEI. The CDR3 is 12 residues long. CDR3 coding DNA: TGTGCCAGCAGAGGGGACGACAATGAGCAGTTCTTC. Translating it yields CASRGDDNEQFF.

This clone was observed a few times. The chain recombines TRBV29-1 with TRBJ2-7; tentatively, D is TRBD1 (5 bases). Germline CDR1 is SQVTM and CDR2 is ANQGSEA. This CDR3 spans 14 amino acids. V lost 4 bases to trimming and J lost 2 bases, with 15 bases between them. CDR3 sequence reads: CSVVVDRLTYEQYF. The CDR3 DNA reads as TGCAGCGTTGTGGTTGACAGATTAACCTACGAGCAGTACTTC.

The chain is built from TRBV5-1 and TRBJ2-1; 13 bases match TRBD2. The CDR3 has 16 amino acids. Germline trimming cut 4 bases from V and 7 bases from J; bases unmatched to any gene: 8. Germline CDR1 is SGHRS and CDR2 is YFSETQ. The CDR3 sequence: CASSPRTSGRNNEQFF. The CDR3 region has the DNA TGCGCCAGCAGCCCACGGACTAGCGGGAGAAATAATGAGCAGTTCTTC.

The genes are TRBV9 and TRBJ2-7; no reliable D call. The CDR3 totals 13 residues. CDR1 SGDLS and CDR2 YYNGEE come from the germline V gene. Trimming left V 1 base short and J 6 bases short, with 11 bases between. The CDR3, as DNA: TGTGCCAGCAGCGTATCAGCGCTTTCCGAGCAGTACGTC. Translation gives CASSVSALSEQYV.

The V and J genes are TRBV7-3 and TRBJ1-2; a possible D gene is TRBD1 (6 bases). This CDR3 spans 13 amino acids. Germline V CDR1 and CDR2: SGHTA, FQGTGA. V lost 2 bases to trimming and J lost 2 bases, with 6 bases between them. The DNA of the CDR3 is TGTGCCAGCAGCTTACAGGGGAACTATGGCTACACCTTC. Its translation is CASSLQGNYGYTF.

The chain uses TRBV25-1 and TRBJ2-3; D ambiguous. The CDR3 is made up of 13 amino acids. The ends were cut back, 7 bases at V and 6 bases at J, with 14 bases in the middle. Germline V gene lookup returns CDR1 MGHDK and CDR2 SYGVNS. CDR3 nucleotides: TGTGCCAGCACTCCCCCTCTTTCTGATACGCAGTATTTT. Protein sequence: CASTPPLSDTQYF. The complete variable domain, with remaining parts taken from reference TRBV25-1 and TRBJ2-3, reads EADIYQTPRYLVIGTGKKITLECSQTMGHDKMYWYQQDPGMELHLIHYSYGVNSTEKGDLSSESTVSRIRTEHFPLTLESARPSHTSQYLCASTPPLSDTQYFGPGTRLTVL.

The chain uses TRBV28 and TRBJ1-6; D ambiguous. Trimming left V 3 bases short and J 6 bases short, with 12 bases between. The CDR3 sequence is 15 residues long. The germline V gene encodes CDR1 MDHEN and CDR2 SYDVKM. CDR3 sequence (DNA): TGTGCCAGCAGTTTGCCAATCTTCATTAATTCACCCCTCCACTTT. Translation gives CASSLPIFINSPLHF.

This clone is labeled as medium-sized. The rearrangement uses TRBV19 and TRBJ1-2; D is unresolved. The CDR3 is made up of 13 amino acids. In germline, CDR1 is LNHDA, CDR2 SQIVND (reference sequence). V was trimmed by 2 bases and J by 6 bases, leaving 10 bases between them. The CDR3 DNA sequence: TGTGCCAGTAGTATATGGCTATCTGATGGCTACACCTTC. It specifies CASSIWLSDGYTF.

The chain is built from TRBV9 and TRBJ2-3; possibly TRBD2 for D (5 bases). This CDR3 comprises 15 residues. Looked up from germline, CDR1 is SGDLS and CDR2 is YYNGEE. V was clipped by 7 bases and J by 4 bases, with 19 bases between them. CDR3: CASGLPFDPPDTQYF. Here the CDR3 DNA reads TGTGCCAGCGGACTCCCCTTCGACCCCCCAGATACGCAGTATTTT. Looking up the rest from reference TRBV9 and TRBJ2-3 gives the full variable domain: DSGVTQTPKHLITATGQRVTLRCSPRSGDLSVYWYQQSLDQGLQFLIQYYNGEERAKGNILERFSAQQFPDLHSELNLSSLELGDSALYFCASGLPFDPPDTQYFGPGTRLTVL.

The CDR3 spells CASSPPQDRGETQYF. DNA for the CDR3: TGTGCCAGCTCACCACCGCAGGACAGGGGAGAGACCCAGTACTTC. V usage is TRBV18 and J usage is TRBJ2-5; 9 positions match TRBD1. V gave up 0 bases and J gave up 4 bases; unmatched junction bases: 3. CDR1 is KGHSH, CDR2 LQKENI, per germline. The CDR3 contains 15 residues. The full variable domain, with the rest looked up from reference TRBV18 and TRBJ2-5, is NAGVMQNPRHLVRRRGQEARLRCSPMKGHSHVYWYRQLPEEGLKFMVYLQKENIIDESGMPKERFSAEFPKEGPSILRIQQVVRGDSAAYFCASSPPQDRGETQYFGPGTRLLVL.

The chain uses TRBV7-2 and TRBJ2-3; D not certain. V gave up 2 bases and J gave up 2 bases, with 11 bases separating them. Germline V gene data show CDR1 as SGHTA and CDR2 as FQGNSA. There are 15 residues in the CDR3. CDR3 sequence (DNA): TGTGCCAGCAGCTTATTCGAGAAACTCACAGATACGCAGTATTTT. Translated: CASSLFEKLTDTQYF.

This clone was detected once. The chain is built from TRBV27 and TRBJ2-3, with 7 bases that match TRBD2. Trimming took 5 bases from V and 2 from J; bases not matched to a gene: 4. CDR1 is MNHEY, CDR2 SMNVEV, per germline (reference sequence). The CDR3 spans 14 residues. Written as DNA, the CDR3 is TGTGCCAGCAGTAGCGGGGCCCTCACAGATACGCAGTATTTT. The encoded protein is CASSSGALTDTQYF.

The gene calls are TRBV7-6 and TRBJ2-7, with 13 nucleotides matching TRBD2. V lost 4 bases to trimming and J lost 2 bases; unmatched junction nucleotides: 2. This CDR3 spans 15 amino acids. Germline V gives CDR1 SGHVS, CDR2 FNYEAQ. The CDR3 sequence is CASSWTSGRPYEQYF. The DNA of the CDR3 is TGTGCCAGCAGCTGGACTAGCGGGAGACCCTACGAGCAGTACTTC.

The CDR3 region has the DNA TGTGCCAGCAGCTTAGAGTGGGTCTCCGGAAACACCATATATTTT. It is translated as CASSLEWVSGNTIYF. The chain has TRBV7-2 and TRBJ1-3; D uncertain. This CDR3 has 15 amino acids. From germline, CDR1 is SGHTA and CDR2 FQGNSA. V was clipped by 1 base and J by 4 bases, with 11 bases between them.

This sequence joins TRBV7-9 and TRBJ2-7; possibly TRBD2 for D (7 bases). The CDR3 sequence is 16 residues long. Trimming shortened V by 5 bases and J by 2 bases, and 19 bases separated the two germline ends. Germline V lookup: CDR1 SEHNR, CDR2 FQNEAQ (reference sequence). The CDR3 bases are TGTGCCAGCAGCCCAGGCGGGGGCGGGACCACCTACGAGCAGTACTTC. It yields the protein CASSPGGGGTTYEQYF.

The table lists this clone with a count of one. The V call is TRBV7-6, the J call TRBJ2-5; perhaps TRBD2 as D (6 bases). The CDR3 has 17 amino acids. Trimming cost V 4 bases and J 5 bases, with 23 bases left between them. Germline values: CDR1 SGHVS, CDR2 FNYEAQ. As DNA, the CDR3 is TGTGCCAGCAGCTCCGATCAATTCCAGACTAGTCTGGAGACCCAGTACTTC. Translating gives CASSSDQFQTSLETQYF.

V is TRBV5-4 and J is TRBJ2-1; 13 bases agree with TRBD2. Trimming took 3 bases from V and 7 from J; bases not matched to a gene: 16. Looked up from germline, CDR1 is SGHNT and CDR2 is YYREEE (reference sequence). This CDR3 is built from 19 residues. The CDR3 loop reads CASSSSTSGRTGLGNEQFF. The DNA of the CDR3 is TGTGCCAGCAGCTCTTCGACTAGCGGGAGGACAGGGTTGGGAAATGAGCAGTTCTTC.

The gene calls are TRBV7-6 and TRBJ2-1, with a tentative D call TRBD2 (6 bases). The germline CDR1 and CDR2 sequences are SGHVS and FNYEAQ. The CDR3 has 13 residues. V gave up 4 bases and J gave up 8 bases, with 12 bases separating them. CDR3 bases: TGTGCCAGCAGCTGGGGGGACGTTTATGAGCAGTTCTTC. It is translated as CASSWGDVYEQFF.

The table lists this clone with a count of one. The gene calls are TRBV6-6 and TRBJ2-7, with TRBD1 matching 9 bases. The V gene end was trimmed by 8 bases and the J gene end by 7 bases; junction bases not matched to a gene: 18. The V gene's germline CDR1 is MNHNY and CDR2 SVGAGI (reference sequence). The CDR3 loop spans 16 amino acids. CDR3 sequence (DNA): TGTGCCAGCCGCCCCCGGGGGACAGGGTCCTCCCGGGAGCAGTACTTC. Its translation is CASRPRGTGSSREQYF.

The chain recombines TRBV4-3 with TRBJ1-2; 8 bases align to TRBD1. Germline trimming cut 0 bases from V and 4 bases from J; bases unmatched to any gene: 4. CDR1 is LGHNA and CDR2 is YSLEER in the germline V gene. The CDR3 covers 15 residues. DNA of the CDR3: TGCGCCAGCAGCCAAGACAGGGGGCAGATCTATGGCTACACCTTC. This translates into CASSQDRGQIYGYTF.